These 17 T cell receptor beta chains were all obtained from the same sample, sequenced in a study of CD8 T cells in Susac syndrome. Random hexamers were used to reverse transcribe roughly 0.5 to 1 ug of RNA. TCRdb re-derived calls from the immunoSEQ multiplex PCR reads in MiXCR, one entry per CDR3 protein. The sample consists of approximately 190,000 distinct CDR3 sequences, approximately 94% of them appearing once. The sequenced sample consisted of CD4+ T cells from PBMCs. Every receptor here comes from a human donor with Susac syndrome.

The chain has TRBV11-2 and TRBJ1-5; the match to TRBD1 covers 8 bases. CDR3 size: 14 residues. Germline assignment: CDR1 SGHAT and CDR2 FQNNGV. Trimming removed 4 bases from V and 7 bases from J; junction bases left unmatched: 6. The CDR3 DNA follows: TGTGCCAGCAGCTATGGACAGGGTAAGCAGCCCCAGCATTTT. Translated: CASSYGQGKQPQHF.

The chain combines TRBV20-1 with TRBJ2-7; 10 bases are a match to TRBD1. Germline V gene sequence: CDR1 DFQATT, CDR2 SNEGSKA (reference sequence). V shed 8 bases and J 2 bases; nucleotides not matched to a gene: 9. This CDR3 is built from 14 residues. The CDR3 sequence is CSTRDRGGTYEQYF. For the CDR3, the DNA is TGCAGTACCCGGGACAGGGGCGGAACCTACGAGCAGTACTTC.

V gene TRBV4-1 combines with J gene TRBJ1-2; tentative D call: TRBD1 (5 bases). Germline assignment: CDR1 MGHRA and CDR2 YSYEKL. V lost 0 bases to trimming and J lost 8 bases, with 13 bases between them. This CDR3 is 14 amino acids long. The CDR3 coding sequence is TGCGCCAGCAGCCAAGATCCGACGGGGCAAGGCTACACCTTC. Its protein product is CASSQDPTGQGYTF.

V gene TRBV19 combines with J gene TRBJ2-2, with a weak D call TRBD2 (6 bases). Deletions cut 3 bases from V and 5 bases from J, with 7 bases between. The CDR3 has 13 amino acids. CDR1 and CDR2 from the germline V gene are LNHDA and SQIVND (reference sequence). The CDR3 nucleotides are TGTGCCAGTAGTATTGGGGGGACCGGGGAGCTGTTTTTT. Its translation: CASSIGGTGELFF.

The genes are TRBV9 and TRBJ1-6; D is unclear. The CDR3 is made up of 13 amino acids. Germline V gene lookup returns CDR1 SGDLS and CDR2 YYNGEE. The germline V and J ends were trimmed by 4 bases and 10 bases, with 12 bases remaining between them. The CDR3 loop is CASSNLDRSPLHF. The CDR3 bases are TGTGCCAGCAGCAATCTCGACCGATCACCCCTCCACTTT.

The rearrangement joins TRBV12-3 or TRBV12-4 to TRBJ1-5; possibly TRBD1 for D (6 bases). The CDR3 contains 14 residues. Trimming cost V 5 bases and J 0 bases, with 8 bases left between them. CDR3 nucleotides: TGTGCCAGCAGTCAGGGGTATAGCAATCAGCCCCAGCATTTT. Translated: CASSQGYSNQPQHF.

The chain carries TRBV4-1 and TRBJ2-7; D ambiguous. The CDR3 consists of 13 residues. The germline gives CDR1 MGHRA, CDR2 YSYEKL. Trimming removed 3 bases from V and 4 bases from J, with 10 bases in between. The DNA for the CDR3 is TGCGCCAGCAGCCAGACACAGAGTTACGAGCAGTACTTC. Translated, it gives CASSQTQSYEQYF.

CDR3 nucleotides: TGTGCCAGCAGTCGAAACTGGGACACCTCCTACGAGCAGTACTTC. Translating gives CASSRNWDTSYEQYF. The rearrangement links TRBV6-5 to TRBJ2-7; possibly TRBD1 for D (6 bases). This CDR3 has 15 amino acids. V lost 5 bases and J lost 0, with 14 bases in between. The germline V gene has CDR1 MNHEY and CDR2 SVGAGI.

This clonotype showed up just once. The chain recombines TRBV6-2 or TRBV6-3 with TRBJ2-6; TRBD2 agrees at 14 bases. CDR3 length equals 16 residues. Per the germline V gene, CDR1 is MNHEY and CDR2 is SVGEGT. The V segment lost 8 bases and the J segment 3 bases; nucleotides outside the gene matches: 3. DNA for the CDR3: TGTGCCAGCCGGACTAGCGGGGGGTTTGGGGCCAACGTCCTGACTTTC. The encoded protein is CASRTSGGFGANVLTF.

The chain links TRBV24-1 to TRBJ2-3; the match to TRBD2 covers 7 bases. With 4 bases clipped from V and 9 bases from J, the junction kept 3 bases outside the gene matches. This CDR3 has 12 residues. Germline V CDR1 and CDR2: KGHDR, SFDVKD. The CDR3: CATSDPGGTQYF. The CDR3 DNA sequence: TGTGCCACCAGTGACCCCGGGGGGACGCAGTATTTT.

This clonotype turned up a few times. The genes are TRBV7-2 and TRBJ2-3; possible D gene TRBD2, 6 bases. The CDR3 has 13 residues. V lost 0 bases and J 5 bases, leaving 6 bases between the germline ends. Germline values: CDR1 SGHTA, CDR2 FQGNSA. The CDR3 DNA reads TGTGCCAGCAGCTTAGCGGGGGGAGATACGCAGTATTTT. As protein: CASSLAGGDTQYF.

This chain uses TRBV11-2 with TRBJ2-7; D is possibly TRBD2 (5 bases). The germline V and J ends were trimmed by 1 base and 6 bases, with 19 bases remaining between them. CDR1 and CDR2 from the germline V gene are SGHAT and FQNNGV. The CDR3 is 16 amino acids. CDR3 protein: CASSLAYNLGNGEQYF. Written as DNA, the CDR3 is TGTGCCAGCAGCTTAGCCTACAACCTCGGGAACGGCGAGCAGTACTTC.

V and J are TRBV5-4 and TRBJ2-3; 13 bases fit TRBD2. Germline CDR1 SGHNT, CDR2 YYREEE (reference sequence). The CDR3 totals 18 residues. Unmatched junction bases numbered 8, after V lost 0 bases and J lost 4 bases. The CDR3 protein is CASSLGLAGGRGSDTQYF. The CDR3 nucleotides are TGTGCCAGCAGCTTGGGACTAGCGGGGGGACGTGGGTCAGATACGCAGTATTTT.

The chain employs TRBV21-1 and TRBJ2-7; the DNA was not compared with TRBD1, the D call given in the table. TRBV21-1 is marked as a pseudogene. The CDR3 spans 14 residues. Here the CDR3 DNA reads TGTGCCAGCAGCAAGGCAGGGGGTCTCTACGAGCAGTACTTC. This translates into CASSKAGGLYEQYF.

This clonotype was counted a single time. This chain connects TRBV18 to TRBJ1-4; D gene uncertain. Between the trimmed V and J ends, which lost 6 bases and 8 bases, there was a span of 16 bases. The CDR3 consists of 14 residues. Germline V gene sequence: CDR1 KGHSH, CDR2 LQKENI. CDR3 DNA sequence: TGTGCCAGCTCCCCAGCCGTACAAAGGGAAAAACTGTTTTTT. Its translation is CASSPAVQREKLFF.

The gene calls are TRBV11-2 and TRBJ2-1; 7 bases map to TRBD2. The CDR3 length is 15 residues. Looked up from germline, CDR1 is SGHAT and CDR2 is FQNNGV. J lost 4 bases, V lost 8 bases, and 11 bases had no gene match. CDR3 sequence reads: CASGAGLGGYNEQFF. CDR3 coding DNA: TGTGCCAGCGGTGCCGGGCTCGGGGGGTACAATGAGCAGTTCTTC.

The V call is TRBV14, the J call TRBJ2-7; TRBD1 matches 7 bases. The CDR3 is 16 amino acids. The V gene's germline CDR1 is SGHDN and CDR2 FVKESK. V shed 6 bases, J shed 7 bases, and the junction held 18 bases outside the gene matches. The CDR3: CASSHYPGQSSREQYF. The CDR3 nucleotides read TGTGCCAGCAGTCATTACCCGGGACAGTCTTCTAGGGAGCAGTACTTC.